These 9 T cell receptor beta chains were all obtained from the same sample, sequenced in a study of T cell repertoires in cytomegalovirus infection. TCRdb reprocessed the reads with MiXCR, giving one entry per CDR3 protein. The sample has 150,000 to 200,000 distinct CDR3 sequences; roughly 30% are singletons. Material for sequencing was PBMCs. These receptors all come from a human donor in good health (CMV status not recorded). Some clones in this sample may be carry-over from other donors' samples.

The chain links TRBV29-1 to TRBJ1-1, with D tentatively TRBD1 (5 bases). V lost 5 bases to trimming and J lost 7 bases, with 11 bases between them. This CDR3 is built from 11 residues. The V gene's germline CDR1 is SQVTM and CDR2 ANQGSEA. CDR3 sequence: CSVQATVEAFF. DNA for the CDR3: TGCAGCGTTCAGGCGACAGTTGAAGCTTTCTTT.

This clonotype was recorded a few times. CDR3 protein: CASSRDSNVEAFF. The CDR3 nucleotides are TGTGCCAGCAGTAGGGACAGCAATGTTGAAGCTTTCTTT. The V gene is TRBV7-3, the J gene TRBJ1-1; 7 nucleotides line up with TRBD1. CDR1 and CDR2 from the germline V gene are SGHTA and FQGTGA. The V and J ends lost 6 bases and 7 bases, in that order; junction bases with no gene match: 8. The CDR3 is made up of 13 amino acids.

This clonotype has only a few counts. The genes are TRBV28 and TRBJ1-6; 10 nucleotides agree with TRBD1. Germline V CDR1 and CDR2: MDHEN, SYDVKM. V shed 2 bases and J 10 bases; nucleotides not matched to a gene: 5. CDR3 size: 15 residues. CDR3 loop: CASSLKGDRGSPLHF. The CDR3, as DNA: TGTGCCAGCAGTTTAAAGGGGGACAGGGGATCACCCCTCCACTTT.

This clonotype was counted at least ten times. This chain's CDR3 is CASSLRSSSYEQYF. In DNA form, the CDR3 reads TGTGCCAGCAGCTTAAGGAGCAGCTCCTACGAGCAGTACTTC. The chain links TRBV7-8 to TRBJ2-7; D is ambiguous. The CDR3 spans 14 residues. V lost 2 bases and J 0 bases, leaving 8 bases between the germline ends. CDR1 and CDR2 from the germline V gene are SGHVS and FQNEAQ.

This clonotype has at least ten counts. The genes are TRBV7-2 and TRBJ1-1, with D perhaps matching TRBD1 (6 bases). Trimming pared 5 bases from V and 1 base from J, leaving 14 bases between. The CDR3 has 15 residues. Germline CDR1 SGHTA, CDR2 FQGNSA. The CDR3 here is CASSVYRAKNTEAFF. CDR3 bases: TGTGCCAGCAGCGTCTACAGGGCTAAGAACACTGAAGCTTTCTTT. The complete variable domain, with remaining parts taken from reference TRBV7-2 and TRBJ1-1, reads GAGVSQSPSNKVTEKGKDVELRCDPISGHTALYWYRQSLGQGLEFLIYFQGNSAPDKSGLPSDRFSAERTGGSVSTLTIQRTQQEDSAVYLCASSVYRAKNTEAFFGQGTRLTVV.

This clonotype was recorded a few times. The rearrangement links TRBV7-3 to TRBJ2-5; 7 nucleotides align to TRBD1. The CDR3 is 13 residues long. The V and J ends lost 5 bases and 3 bases, in that order; junction bases with no gene match: 3. The germline V gene has CDR1 SGHTA and CDR2 FQGTGA. Written as DNA, the CDR3 is TGTGCCAGCAGCCCCAGGGGGAAAGAGACCCAGTACTTC. Its protein product is CASSPRGKETQYF.

A few counts support this clonotype. The chain recombines TRBV7-2 with TRBJ1-1; D remains unclear. This CDR3 has 14 amino acids. Germline CDR1 reads SGHTA; CDR2 reads FQGNSA. The V and J ends lost 5 bases and 0 bases respectively, with 10 bases between them. CDR3 coding DNA: TGTGCCAGCAGCCCCGACGGGTTGAACACTGAAGCTTTCTTT. It yields the protein CASSPDGLNTEAFF.

The CDR3: CASSLNRNEKLFF. CDR3 in DNA: TGTGCCAGCAGTTTGAACAGAAATGAAAAACTGTTTTTT. The rearrangement joins TRBV12-3 or TRBV12-4 to TRBJ1-4; D is unclear. The CDR3 has 13 residues. V was pared by 3 bases and J by 5 bases, with 7 bases between.

This chain connects TRBV19 to TRBJ1-6; D gene uncertain. The germline V gene encodes CDR1 LNHDA and CDR2 SQIVND (reference sequence). The V end was cut by 6 bases, the J end by 7 bases, with 13 bases between. The CDR3 is 14 amino acids. The CDR3 sequence is CASSAGPWNSPLHF. The DNA of the CDR3 is TGTGCCAGTAGCGCCGGACCGTGGAATTCACCCCTCCACTTT.